This T cell receptor (beta chain) comes out of a study of T cells after yellow fever vaccination. A single record per CDR3 protein comes from TCRdb applying MiXCR to the 5' RACE reads. The sample yields roughly 500,000 distinct CDR3 sequences, 15% to 20% seen once. The germline V gene has CDR1 SQVTM and CDR2 ANQGSEA. The CDR3 runs 12 residues. V dropped 4 bases and J dropped 1 base, with 5 bases sitting between them. The receptor was isolated from a young man who received the YFV17D yellow fever vaccine. Sequenced material: PBMCs, taken 15 days after the yellow fever booster vaccination. The V and J genes are TRBV29-1 and TRBJ1-3; D ambiguous. The CDR3 coding sequence is TGCAGCGTTGTTTTTTCTGGAAACACCATATATTTT. Translated, it gives CSVVFSGNTIYF.